The 32 T cell receptor beta chains below come from one sample, sequenced in a study of blood T cell repertoires in COVID-19. Profiling relied on immunoSEQ multiplex PCR, and the TCRdb table lists in-frame clones only, not all of them. This table holds about 240,000 clones, about 88% found once. The material sequenced was peripheral blood. These receptors all stem from a woman aged 50 to 60 with COVID-19, enrolled during active disease.

V gene TRBV30 combines with J gene TRBJ2-5; D is uncertain. Germline values: CDR1 GTSNPN, CDR2 SVGIG (reference sequence). This CDR3 spans 11 amino acids. V was cut by 2 bases and J by 2 bases, with 3 bases left in between. This CDR3 is CAWSLQETQYF. The CDR3 coding sequence is TGTGCCTGGAGTTTACAAGAGACCCAGTACTTC.

The rearrangement links TRBV9 to TRBJ1-3; no reliable D call. With 0 bases removed from V and 0 bases from J, the gap between germline ends came to 13 bases. The CDR3 has 17 amino acids. Germline lookup yields CDR1 SGDLS and CDR2 YYNGEE. The CDR3 nucleotides are TGTGCCAGCAGCGTAGGGAGCGACGGATTCTCTGGAAACACCATATATTTT. Protein product: CASSVGSDGFSGNTIYF.

The chain is built from TRBV30 and TRBJ2-1; D uncertain. CDR3 size: 13 residues. V lost 5 bases and J 0 bases, leaving 8 bases between the germline ends. Germline CDR1 reads GTSNPN; CDR2 reads SVGIG (reference sequence). In DNA form, the CDR3 reads TGTGCCTGGGAGACAAGCTCCTACAATGAGCAGTTCTTC. Its translation: CAWETSSYNEQFF.

The chain couples TRBV3-1 (or the pseudogene TRBV3-2) to TRBJ2-7; 9 bases are a match to TRBD2. With V trimmed by 4 bases and J by 6 bases, 4 bases remained unmatched. CDR3 size: 13 residues. Per germline, CDR1 LGHDT and CDR2 YNNKEL (reference sequence). CDR3 sequence (DNA): TGTGCCAGCAGCCCGGGACTAGCCGCCGAGCAGTACGTC. This translates into CASSPGLAAEQYV.

The gene calls are TRBV7-8 and TRBJ1-2; a possible D gene is TRBD1 (6 bases). Trimming removed 1 base at V and 2 bases at J, with 14 bases between. The CDR3 loop spans 16 amino acids. Germline assignment: CDR1 SGHVS and CDR2 FQNEAQ. The CDR3 nucleotides read TGTGCCAGCAGCTTAGGGGTCAGGGGCGCCAACTATGGCTACACCTTC. The encoded protein is CASSLGVRGANYGYTF.

This chain joins TRBV19 and TRBJ1-1, with D unresolved. The CDR3 runs 14 residues. With 1 base removed from V and 1 base from J, the gap between germline ends came to 7 bases. Germline values: CDR1 LNHDA, CDR2 SQIVND (reference sequence). The CDR3 here is CASSIGSSNTEAFF. The CDR3 DNA is TGTGCCAGTAGTATAGGTAGTTCGAACACTGAAGCTTTCTTT.

V and J are TRBV28 and TRBJ1-5; unclear D gene. Trimming took off 11 bases at V and 9 bases at J, with 20 bases between the two ends. This CDR3 has 13 residues. The germline CDR1 and CDR2 sequences are MDHEN and SYDVKM. The CDR3 DNA is TGTGCCGCGAGCGGCGGTGGAGGGCGGCCCCAGCATTTT. Its protein is CAASGGGGRPQHF.

The chain is built from TRBV19 and TRBJ1-2; no firm D call. Germline assignment: CDR1 LNHDA and CDR2 SQIVND (reference sequence). V was cut by 4 bases and J by 0 bases, with 9 bases left in between. The CDR3 is 14 residues long. CDR3 sequence: CASSTDTSNYGYTF. The CDR3 nucleotides read TGTGCCAGTAGTACCGACACCTCTAACTATGGCTACACCTTC.

V is TRBV29-1 and J is TRBJ2-1; 8 positions match TRBD2. The CDR3 is 15 residues long. Germline trimming cut 6 bases from V and 9 bases from J; bases unmatched to any gene: 16. The V gene's germline CDR1 is SQVTM and CDR2 ANQGSEA. CDR3 in amino acids: CSVGGLAPLGGEQFF. Written as DNA, the CDR3 is TGCAGCGTCGGAGGACTAGCCCCTCTTGGGGGTGAGCAGTTCTTC.

The CDR3 loop reads CAWSEDRGVPDTQYF. Written as DNA, the CDR3 is TGTGCCTGGAGTGAGGACAGGGGAGTACCAGATACGCAGTATTTT. The gene calls are TRBV30 and TRBJ2-3; 9 bases are a match to TRBD1. Germline trimming cut 1 base from V and 4 bases from J; bases unmatched to any gene: 6. The CDR3 is 15 residues long. The V gene's germline CDR1 is GTSNPN and CDR2 SVGIG (reference sequence).

The chain recombines TRBV5-1 with TRBJ1-1; the match to TRBD1 covers 10 bases. Trimming at V came to 2 bases and at J to 1 base, leaving 5 bases not matched to a gene. The V gene's germline CDR1 is SGHRS and CDR2 YFSETQ. This CDR3 region has 16 residues. The CDR3 loop reads CASSFSRDRGNTEAFF. In DNA form, the CDR3 reads TGCGCCAGCAGCTTTTCGAGGGACAGGGGGAACACTGAAGCTTTCTTT.

The chain has TRBV11-2 and TRBJ2-7, with unresolved D. Germline values: CDR1 SGHAT, CDR2 FQNNGV. CDR3 length: 14 residues. Trimming took off 1 base at V and 0 bases at J, with 7 bases between the two ends. This CDR3 is CASSLGLSSYEQYF. In DNA, the CDR3 is TGTGCCAGCAGCTTAGGCCTTAGCTCCTACGAGCAGTACTTC.

The chain uses TRBV10-3 and TRBJ2-3; 8 positions agree with TRBD2. The CDR3 has 15 amino acids. J lost 1 base, V lost 6 bases, and 6 bases had no gene match. The germline V gene encodes CDR1 ENHRY and CDR2 SYGVKD. For the CDR3, the DNA is TGTGCCATCAGCACGGGGGGGACTGGCACAGATACGCAGTATTTT. The encoded protein is CAISTGGTGTDTQYF.

The rearrangement uses TRBV12-3 or TRBV12-4 and TRBJ2-2; D is ambiguous. Trimming pared 3 bases from V and 7 bases from J, leaving 6 bases between. The CDR3 sequence is 12 residues long. CDR3 residues: CASSFTGGELFF. CDR3 DNA sequence: TGTGCCAGCAGTTTTACCGGCGGGGAGCTGTTTTTT.

The chain joins TRBV3-1 (or the pseudogene TRBV3-2) to TRBJ1-1, with TRBD1 matching 9 bases. CDR3 length: 13 residues. Germline CDR1 and CDR2: LGHDT and YNNKEL (reference sequence). The ends lost 3 bases at V and 6 bases at J; junction bases unmatched: 2. The CDR3 DNA follows: TGTGCCAGCAGCCAGGACAGGGGATCTGAAGCTTTCTTT. Its translation is CASSQDRGSEAFF.

This chain links TRBV30 with TRBJ1-2; 8 bases agree with TRBD1. The CDR3 spans 13 residues. The junction had 4 bases not matched to a gene; V was cut back by 2 bases and J by 5 bases. Looked up from germline, CDR1 is GTSNPN and CDR2 is SVGIG (reference sequence). The CDR3 sequence is CAWSSDRGYGYTF. In DNA form, the CDR3 reads TGTGCCTGGAGTTCCGACAGGGGATATGGCTACACCTTC.

The V gene is TRBV24-1, the J gene TRBJ2-3, with 7 bases aligning to TRBD1. The CDR3 runs to 16 residues. With 1 base clipped from V and 2 bases from J, the junction kept 5 bases outside the gene matches. CDR1 KGHDR and CDR2 SFDVKD come from the germline V gene. This chain's CDR3 is CATSDLGDSVTDTQYF. For the CDR3, the DNA is TGTGCCACCAGTGATTTAGGGGACAGCGTCACAGATACGCAGTATTTT.

The V gene is TRBV12-5, the J gene TRBJ1-5; 8 positions agree with TRBD1. Germline CDR1 reads LGHNT; CDR2 reads FRNRAP. The length of the CDR3 is 15 residues. V shed 5 bases and J 7 bases; nucleotides not matched to a gene: 10. In nucleotides, the CDR3 is TGTGCTAGTGGTCTGGACAGGGAAACAGGACAGCCCCAGCATTTT. This translates into CASGLDRETGQPQHF.

J is TRBJ1-1 and V is TRBV14, with D possibly matching TRBD1 (5 bases). V lost 5 bases and J 1 base, leaving 8 bases between the germline ends. Germline V gene data show CDR1 as SGHDN and CDR2 as FVKESK. The CDR3 is 13 amino acids. The CDR3 reads CASSWGGNTEAFF. As DNA, the CDR3 is TGTGCCAGCAGCTGGGGGGGGAACACTGAAGCTTTCTTT.

The chain employs TRBV18 and TRBJ2-3; 7 nucleotides align to TRBD1. The CDR3 runs 16 residues. Unmatched junction bases numbered 15, after V lost 6 bases and J lost 6 bases. Germline CDR1 KGHSH, CDR2 LQKENI. The CDR3 loop reads CASSQRGTGAMDTQYF. Written as DNA, the CDR3 is TGTGCCAGCTCGCAACGGGGTACAGGGGCGATGGATACGCAGTATTTT.

This clone was counted once. The rearrangement joins TRBV6-5 to TRBJ2-3, with a weak D call TRBD1 (5 bases). Germline V gene sequence: CDR1 MNHEY, CDR2 SVGAGI. This CDR3 spans 14 amino acids. V was cut by 6 bases and J by 2 bases, with 12 bases left in between. The CDR3, as DNA: TGTGCCAGCAGCTACGGACAAAACACAGATACGCAGTATTTT. As protein: CASSYGQNTDTQYF.

The chain couples TRBV19 to TRBJ1-6, with 7 bases aligning to TRBD1. Germline assignment: CDR1 LNHDA and CDR2 SQIVND (reference sequence). The CDR3 runs 14 residues. Trimming cost V 5 bases and J 7 bases; bases outside gene matches: 5. The CDR3 coding sequence is TGTGCCAGTAGTGTGACAGGGCAAAATTCACCCCTCCACTTT. Its translation: CASSVTGQNSPLHF.

The rearrangement joins TRBV11-2 to TRBJ2-2; the match to TRBD1 covers 8 bases. The trim removed 3 bases at V and 2 bases at J, leaving 2 bases unmatched. This CDR3 region has 15 residues. The germline V gene has CDR1 SGHAT and CDR2 FQNNGV. CDR3 loop: CASSFGQGNTGELFF. Written as DNA, the CDR3 is TGTGCCAGCAGCTTCGGACAGGGAAACACCGGGGAGCTGTTTTTT. Drawing the rest from reference TRBV11-2 and TRBJ2-2, the complete variable domain is EAGVAQSPRYKIIEKRQSVAFWCNPISGHATLYWYQQILGQGPKLLIQFQNNGVVDDSQLPKDRFSAERLKGVDSTLKIQPAKLEDSAVYLCASSFGQGNTGELFFGEGSRLTVL.

The chain has TRBV19 and TRBJ1-1; a weak D match, TRBD1 (6 bases). The CDR3 spans 15 residues. With 1 base removed from V and 1 base from J, the gap between germline ends came to 10 bases. Germline-derived CDR1 and CDR2 are LNHDA and SQIVND (reference sequence). CDR3 coding DNA: TGTGCCAGTAGTATAGGAAGGACAGCGAACACTGAAGCTTTCTTT. Encoded protein: CASSIGRTANTEAFF.

The CDR3 spells CASSSGQGRETQYF. The CDR3 bases are TGTGCCAGCAGCTCGGGACAGGGACGGGAGACCCAGTACTTC. The chain joins TRBV5-4 to TRBJ2-5, with 9 bases lining up with TRBD1. J gave up 5 bases and V 3 bases, and 5 bases lay outside the gene matches. The CDR3 runs 14 residues. The germline V gene encodes CDR1 SGHNT and CDR2 YYREEE (reference sequence).

The CDR3 protein is CASSLPLNPTALNYGYTF. DNA for the CDR3: TGTGCCAGCAGTTTACCGCTAAATCCGACAGCCCTTAACTATGGCTACACCTTC. This chain connects TRBV28 to TRBJ1-2, with D possibly TRBD1 on 5 matching bases. V was cut by 2 bases and J by 1 base, with 20 bases left in between. Per the germline V gene, CDR1 is MDHEN and CDR2 is SYDVKM. This CDR3 has 18 amino acids.

V usage is TRBV19 and J usage is TRBJ2-1, with 10 bases aligning to TRBD2. V was clipped by 3 bases and J by 8 bases; unmatched bases: 19. CDR1 is LNHDA, CDR2 SQIVND, per germline (reference sequence). The CDR3 runs to 19 residues. CDR3 in amino acids: CASSMRPSGGLGESDEQFF. In DNA, the CDR3 is TGTGCCAGTAGTATGCGCCCTAGCGGGGGCTTGGGCGAGTCGGATGAGCAGTTCTTC.

This clone was detected a few times. The gene calls are TRBV9 and TRBJ2-2; 7 positions agree with TRBD1. J gave up 6 bases and V 4 bases, and 9 bases lay outside the gene matches. The germline V gene has CDR1 SGDLS and CDR2 YYNGEE. The CDR3 sequence is 15 residues long. The CDR3 nucleotides are TGTGCCAGCAGCTCGACAGGGTCGTACCCCGGGGAGCTGTTTTTT. As protein: CASSSTGSYPGELFF.

The chain carries TRBV9 and TRBJ2-7, with TRBD2 matching over 10 bases. The CDR3 is 13 amino acids. Looked up from germline, CDR1 is SGDLS and CDR2 is YYNGEE. The J segment lost 5 bases and the V segment lost 4 bases, leaving 3 bases of the junction unmatched. CDR3 bases: TGTGCCAGCAGCTCTAGCGGGGGCCACGAGCAGTACTTC. Its translation is CASSSSGGHEQYF.

This clone was picked up one time. CDR3 loop: CASSLNFADTQYF. The CDR3 DNA is TGCGCCAGCAGCTTGAATTTCGCAGATACGCAGTATTTT. This sequence joins TRBV5-1 and TRBJ2-3; D call uncertain. The CDR3 covers 13 residues. V gave up 1 base and J gave up 4 bases, with 7 bases separating them. In germline, CDR1 is SGHRS, CDR2 YFSETQ. Supplemented by reference TRBV5-1 and TRBJ2-3, the full variable domain reads KAGVTQTPRYLIKTRGQQVTLSCSPISGHRSVSWYQQTPGQGLQFLFEYFSETQRNKGNFPGRFSGRQFSNSRSEMNVSTLELGDSALYLCASSLNFADTQYFGPGTRLTVL.

V and J are TRBV29-1 and TRBJ2-1, with D tentatively TRBD2 (6 bases). Germline V gene sequence: CDR1 SQVTM, CDR2 ANQGSEA. The CDR3 is made up of 12 amino acids. The ends were cut back, 5 bases at V and 5 bases at J, with 10 bases in the middle. The CDR3 region is CSVTQRDNEQFF. For the CDR3, the DNA is TGCAGCGTTACTCAGCGGGACAATGAGCAGTTCTTC.

For the CDR3, the DNA is TGTGCCAGCAGGGCTGGGACAGTGGAACCCTACGAGCAGTACTTC. This encodes CASRAGTVEPYEQYF. The gene calls are TRBV7-9 and TRBJ2-7, with 7 bases fitting TRBD1. The CDR3 spans 15 residues. Looked up from germline, CDR1 is SEHNR and CDR2 is FQNEAQ (reference sequence). The trim removed 6 bases at V and 2 bases at J, leaving 10 bases unmatched.